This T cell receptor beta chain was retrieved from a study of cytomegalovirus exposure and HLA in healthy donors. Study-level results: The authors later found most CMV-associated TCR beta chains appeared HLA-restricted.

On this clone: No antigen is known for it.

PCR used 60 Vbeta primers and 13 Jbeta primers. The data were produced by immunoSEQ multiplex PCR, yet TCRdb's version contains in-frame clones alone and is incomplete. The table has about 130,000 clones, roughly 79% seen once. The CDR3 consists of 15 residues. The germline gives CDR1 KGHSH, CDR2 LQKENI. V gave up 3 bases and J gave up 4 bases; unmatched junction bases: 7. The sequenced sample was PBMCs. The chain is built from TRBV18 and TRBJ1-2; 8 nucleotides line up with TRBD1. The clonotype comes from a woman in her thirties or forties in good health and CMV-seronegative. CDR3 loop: CASSPSAGGGYGYTF. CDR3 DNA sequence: TGTGCCAGCTCACCGTCCGCAGGGGGCGGCTATGGCTACACCTTC.